This T cell receptor (beta chain) originates from a study of blood T cells in healthy people across ages. General study points: A greater number of naive CD4+ cells and higher diversity distinguished long-lived donors from aged donors. Observed TCR beta diversity showed a strong correlation with the percentage of naive T cells as measured by flow cytometry.

With a J-beta primer mix and a sample-barcoded 5' primer, a second PCR ran 7 to 11 cycles. MiXCR, applied by TCRdb to the 5' RACE reads, yields one record per CDR3 protein. The data contain hundreds of thousands of distinct CDR3 sequences, roughly 41% of them singletons. The sample holds one count of this clonotype. What it binds is not known. Those donating, healthy Caucasian individuals from Russia, were aged roughly 6 to 100. Roughly 10 milliliters of peripheral blood were drawn from each donor. This TCR was recovered from a woman between 55 and 75 years old in good health. Sequenced sample: blood.

The DNA for the CDR3 is TGTGCCAGCAGTTCGGTGCGTGCCGGGGAGCTGTTTTTT. This encodes CASSSVRAGELFF. The chain has TRBV27 and TRBJ2-2; no definite D call. This CDR3 is built from 13 residues. Looked up from germline, CDR1 is MNHEY and CDR2 is SMNVEV (reference sequence). V dropped 4 bases and J dropped 6 bases, with 9 bases sitting between them.